The 14 T cell receptor beta chains below all came from one sample that was sequenced in a study of blood T cell repertoires in COVID-19 (dated by TCRdb to 2020 to 2022). The library was obtained by the immunoSEQ multiplex PCR assay. TCRdb mirrors the immuneACCESS table, restricted to in-frame sequences. Some clones are absent from its copies; in checked studies, under half trace to an unresolved V gene, and the reason for the others is unknown. This sample lists 400,000 or so clones; 88% were detected once. The biggest ten clones account for 2% to 2.5% of the sample. The sample was PBMCs or T cells enriched from blood (not recorded which). All receptors derive from a woman in her thirties or forties with acute COVID-19.

This chain connects TRBV12-3 or TRBV12-4 to TRBJ1-1; a weak D match, TRBD1 (6 bases). This CDR3 spans 12 amino acids. V shed 9 bases and J shed 1 base, with 9 bases lying between them. Written as DNA, the CDR3 is TGTGCCAGTGGACAGAGGAACACTGAAGCTTTCTTT. Amino acid sequence: CASGQRNTEAFF.

The chain has TRBV11-2 and TRBJ1-4; no reliable D call. V lost 1 base and J 0 bases, leaving 9 bases between the germline ends. Germline CDR1 is SGHAT and CDR2 is FQNNGV. The CDR3 covers 16 residues. The CDR3 loop reads CASSLGPGATNEKLFF. CDR3 nucleotides: TGTGCCAGCAGCTTAGGGCCCGGGGCAACTAATGAAAAACTGTTTTTT.

The chain has TRBV5-1 and TRBJ2-1; D may be TRBD1 (6 bases). The CDR3 is made up of 14 amino acids. V shed 0 bases and J shed 7 bases, with 11 bases lying between them. Per the germline V gene, CDR1 is SGHRS and CDR2 is YFSETQ. The CDR3 here is CASSLENRENEQFF. The CDR3 DNA sequence: TGCGCCAGCAGCTTGGAAAACAGGGAAAATGAGCAGTTCTTC. Looking up the rest from reference TRBV5-1 and TRBJ2-1 gives the full variable domain: KAGVTQTPRYLIKTRGQQVTLSCSPISGHRSVSWYQQTPGQGLQFLFEYFSETQRNKGNFPGRFSGRQFSNSRSEMNVSTLELGDSALYLCASSLENRENEQFFGPGTRLTVL.

The table lists this clone with a few counts. The chain recombines TRBV7-2 with TRBJ1-1, with D hard to call. CDR3 length equals 13 residues. Germline CDR1 SGHTA, CDR2 FQGNSA. V was pared by 1 base and J by 8 bases, with 11 bases between. The CDR3: CASSLEFSREAFF. As DNA, the CDR3 is TGTGCCAGCAGCTTAGAGTTTTCCCGGGAAGCTTTCTTT.

The rearrangement uses TRBV7-2 and TRBJ1-1; TRBD1 aligns across 11 bases. CDR3 size: 15 residues. Trimming at V came to 4 bases and at J to 6 bases, leaving 7 bases not matched to a gene. Looked up from germline, CDR1 is SGHTA and CDR2 is FQGNSA. The CDR3 sequence is CASSYRTGGASEAFF. CDR3 DNA sequence: TGTGCCAGCAGCTATAGGACAGGGGGCGCATCTGAAGCTTTCTTT.

The gene calls are TRBV6-5 and TRBJ1-5; 10 bases are a match to TRBD1. This CDR3 has 14 residues. With V trimmed by 6 bases and J by 6 bases, 5 bases remained unmatched. Per germline, CDR1 MNHEY and CDR2 SVGAGI. The CDR3 DNA is TGTGCCAGCAGCAAGACAGGGGGCCTTCAGCCCCAGCATTTT. Encoded protein: CASSKTGGLQPQHF.

The chain couples TRBV19 to TRBJ1-2; D remains unclear. The length of the CDR3 is 16 residues. V was trimmed by 5 bases and J by 0 bases, leaving 16 bases between them. The V gene's germline CDR1 is LNHDA and CDR2 SQIVND (reference sequence). Here the CDR3 DNA reads TGTGCCAGTAGTCCTATTACCCTGCTATCTAACTATGGCTACACCTTC. It codes for CASSPITLLSNYGYTF.

The CDR3 spells CASSSSGGAYTGELFF. CDR3 DNA sequence: TGCGCCAGCAGCTCTAGCGGGGGGGCATACACCGGGGAGCTGTTTTTT. The chain uses TRBV5-1 and TRBJ2-2; TRBD2 matches 12 bases. J was trimmed by 3 bases and V by 3 bases; bases with no gene match: 3. Germline CDR1 is SGHRS and CDR2 is YFSETQ. CDR3 length: 16 residues. Supplemented by reference TRBV5-1 and TRBJ2-2, the full variable domain reads KAGVTQTPRYLIKTRGQQVTLSCSPISGHRSVSWYQQTPGQGLQFLFEYFSETQRNKGNFPGRFSGRQFSNSRSEMNVSTLELGDSALYLCASSSSGGAYTGELFFGEGSRLTVL.

The rearrangement uses TRBV7-8 and TRBJ2-1, with 7 bases that match TRBD2. Looked up from germline, CDR1 is SGHVS and CDR2 is FQNEAQ. V dropped 1 base and J dropped 5; count of bases not matched to a gene: 8. The CDR3 sequence is 16 residues long. Here the CDR3 DNA reads TGTGCCAGCAGCTTAGTTGTGGGGGGGGTACACAATGAGCAGTTCTTC. It yields the protein CASSLVVGGVHNEQFF.

This clone was detected a few times. The CDR3 DNA is TGCGCCAGCAGTCGCGACAGGGGGCTTGATCAGCCCCAGCATTTT. It is translated as CASSRDRGLDQPQHF. The V call is TRBV23-1, the J call TRBJ1-5, with TRBD1 matching over 10 bases. TRBV23-1 is an ORF, and what it does is uncertain. This CDR3 is built from 15 residues. Trimming cost V 4 bases and J 5 bases; bases outside gene matches: 5.

The rearrangement uses TRBV6-2 or TRBV6-3 and TRBJ1-6; maybe TRBD1 (5 bases). CDR3 size: 12 residues. In germline, CDR1 is MNHEY, CDR2 SVGEGT. V shed 6 bases and J shed 12 bases, with 12 bases lying between them. For the CDR3, the DNA is TGTGCCAGCAGCCGTAAGGGGAAACCCCTCCACTTT. Encoded protein: CASSRKGKPLHF.

The rearrangement uses TRBV27 and TRBJ2-7, with TRBD1 as a possible D gene (6 bases). The CDR3 has 13 amino acids. Germline CDR1 and CDR2: MNHEY and SMNVEV (reference sequence). Between the trimmed V and J ends, which lost 6 bases and 2 bases, there was a span of 11 bases. The chain's CDR3 is CASRKTGPYEQYF. The CDR3, as DNA: TGTGCCAGCAGAAAGACAGGACCCTACGAGCAGTACTTC.

V is TRBV5-1 and J is TRBJ1-6, with TRBD1 identical over 7 bases. The CDR3 is 17 amino acids. V gave up 2 bases and J gave up 5 bases; unmatched junction bases: 10. Germline V lookup: CDR1 SGHRS, CDR2 YFSETQ. CDR3 region: CASSLTPDRRDNSPLHF. CDR3 DNA: TGCGCCAGCAGCTTAACCCCGGACAGGCGGGATAATTCACCCCTCCACTTT.

The V gene is TRBV9, the J gene TRBJ1-2; D is ambiguous. This CDR3 comprises 14 residues. V lost 1 base and J 2 bases, leaving 9 bases between the germline ends. Looked up from germline, CDR1 is SGDLS and CDR2 is YYNGEE. The CDR3: CASSVTTKNYGYTF. Here the CDR3 DNA reads TGTGCCAGCAGCGTAACAACCAAGAACTATGGCTACACCTTC.